The next 30 T cell receptor beta chains were all read from a single sample in a study of blood T cell repertoires in COVID-19. This table comes from immunoSEQ multiplex PCR, and its TCRdb copy is limited to in-frame clones, with some not included. The table lists 140,000 to 150,000 clones, over 75% of them singletons. Sequenced: peripheral blood. The receptors come from a man in his 70s with acute or convalescent COVID-19.

The chain uses TRBV5-1 and TRBJ1-1; TRBD1 matches 7 bases. V gave up 6 bases and J gave up 0 bases; unmatched junction bases: 8. The CDR3 is 15 residues long. The germline V gene encodes CDR1 SGHRS and CDR2 YFSETQ. The CDR3 spells CASTKGDRVNTEAFF. The CDR3 DNA reads TGCGCCAGCACCAAAGGGGACAGAGTGAACACTGAAGCTTTCTTT.

The rearrangement joins TRBV7-9 to TRBJ2-7; 8 bases are shared with TRBD1. This CDR3 region has 14 residues. With 4 bases clipped from V and 6 bases from J, the junction kept 8 bases outside the gene matches. Germline V gene sequence: CDR1 SEHNR, CDR2 FQNEAQ (reference sequence). The CDR3 loop reads CASSSHRQGPEQYF. Here the CDR3 DNA reads TGTGCCAGCAGCTCCCACAGACAGGGGCCCGAGCAGTACTTC.

This clone occurred a few times. The chain has TRBV5-3 and TRBJ1-5; D remains unclear. TRBV5-3 is an ORF for which the function is uncertain. The CDR3 sequence is 19 residues long. Deletions cut 0 bases from V and 3 bases from J, with 22 bases between. The CDR3 coding sequence is TGTGCCAGAAGCTTGGCCCCACCCCGGTTGAGGGAATTCAATCAGCCCCAGCATTTT. This encodes CARSLAPPRLREFNQPQHF.

The V gene is TRBV7-8, the J gene TRBJ1-5; 8 bases are a match to TRBD1. The CDR3 covers 14 residues. The J segment lost 5 bases and the V segment lost 3 bases, leaving 3 bases of the junction unmatched. Germline lookup yields CDR1 SGHVS and CDR2 FQNEAQ. The CDR3 here is CASSLGTGYQPQHF. For the CDR3, the DNA is TGTGCCAGCAGCTTGGGGACAGGTTATCAGCCCCAGCATTTT.

This chain links TRBV28 with TRBJ2-2; a possible D gene is TRBD2 (6 bases). V shed 5 bases and J shed 1 base, with 14 bases lying between them. CDR3 size: 16 residues. CDR1 is MDHEN, CDR2 SYDVKM, per germline. This chain's CDR3 is CASSPLALKNTGELFF. The DNA of the CDR3 is TGTGCCAGCAGTCCCCTAGCGCTTAAGAACACCGGGGAGCTGTTTTTT.

The rearrangement links TRBV19 to TRBJ1-5, with D unresolved. CDR1 LNHDA and CDR2 SQIVND come from the germline V gene (reference sequence). V was pared by 7 bases and J by 0 bases, with 13 bases between. The CDR3 runs to 15 residues. CDR3 sequence (DNA): TGTGCCAGTAATCCCGAGGGTTATAGCAATCAGCCCCAGCATTTT. This sequence encodes CASNPEGYSNQPQHF.

This chain connects TRBV28 to TRBJ1-2, with 8 positions matching TRBD1. Trimming at V came to 5 bases and at J to 8 bases, leaving 13 bases not matched to a gene. CDR3 length: 15 residues. The germline CDR1 and CDR2 sequences are MDHEN and SYDVKM. CDR3 sequence reads: CASSRARQGMWGYTF. CDR3 bases: TGTGCCAGCAGTCGCGCGCGACAGGGGATGTGGGGCTACACCTTC.

The chain employs TRBV28 and TRBJ2-3; the D gene is possibly TRBD1 (7 bases). Germline assignment: CDR1 MDHEN and CDR2 SYDVKM. V gave up 6 bases and J gave up 1 base, with 29 bases separating them. CDR3 length: 20 residues. CDR3 region: CASSPSAGGTTDGGTDTQYF. The CDR3 DNA follows: TGTGCCAGCAGCCCTTCCGCAGGGGGGACCACGGACGGGGGCACAGATACGCAGTATTTT.

This clone was counted a single time. The rearrangement uses TRBV30 and TRBJ1-5; D possibly corresponds to TRBD1 (5 bases). Trimming removed 1 base at V and 0 bases at J, with 10 bases between. This CDR3 is built from 15 residues. In germline, CDR1 is GTSNPN, CDR2 SVGIG (reference sequence). This CDR3 is CAWSGRQYSNQPQHF. The CDR3 DNA reads TGTGCCTGGAGTGGGAGACAGTATAGCAATCAGCCCCAGCATTTT.

The rearrangement uses TRBV4-2 and TRBJ2-7, with D tentatively TRBD2 (7 bases). Per germline, CDR1 LGHNA and CDR2 YNFKEQ. This CDR3 is built from 14 residues. The V end lost 7 bases, the J end lost 3 bases, and 16 bases lay between the germline ends. DNA for the CDR3: TGTGCCAGCAACCGGGGGGCCAGCTACTACGAGCAGTACTTC. Translation: CASNRGASYYEQYF.

The chain is built from TRBV7-9 and TRBJ2-5, with D possibly matching TRBD2 (5 bases). V was cut by 3 bases and J by 5 bases, with 7 bases left in between. From germline, CDR1 is SEHNR and CDR2 FQNEAQ (reference sequence). CDR3 length: 12 amino acids. This CDR3 is CASSFTGETQYF. The CDR3 DNA sequence: TGTGCCAGCAGCTTTACGGGGGAGACCCAGTACTTC.

This sequence joins TRBV30 and TRBJ2-5; a possible D gene is TRBD2 (6 bases). Looked up from germline, CDR1 is GTSNPN and CDR2 is SVGIG (reference sequence). The V end was cut by 5 bases, the J end by 5 bases, with 21 bases between. The CDR3 consists of 15 residues. Here the CDR3 DNA reads TGTGCCTGGGGAGAGGAGGGGCTGCCACGGGAGACCCAGTACTTC. Translated, it gives CAWGEEGLPRETQYF.

The chain recombines TRBV7-8 with TRBJ1-6; TRBD1 agrees at 7 bases. Trimming removed 1 base from V and 8 bases from J; junction bases left unmatched: 5. The CDR3 is made up of 15 amino acids. Germline assignment: CDR1 SGHVS and CDR2 FQNEAQ. The CDR3 sequence is CASSLGDRGDSPLHF. Written as DNA, the CDR3 is TGTGCCAGCAGCTTAGGGGACAGAGGAGATTCACCCCTCCACTTT.

This clone was detected once. This chain connects TRBV7-6 to TRBJ1-1; D gene ambiguous. The ends were cut back, 10 bases at V and 6 bases at J, with 9 bases in the middle. This CDR3 is 10 amino acids long. Germline V lookup: CDR1 SGHVS, CDR2 FNYEAQ. The DNA of the CDR3 is TGTGCCACCGAGAGGGCTGAAGCTTTCTTT. Protein: CATERAEAFF.

The chain joins TRBV6-6 to TRBJ2-1; D gene unclear. This CDR3 region has 12 residues. The germline gives CDR1 MNHNY, CDR2 SVGAGI (reference sequence). Trimming shortened V by 0 bases and J by 8 bases, and 5 bases separated the two germline ends. DNA for the CDR3: TGTGCCAGCAGTTACTCCCAGGATGAGCAGTTCTTC. Protein: CASSYSQDEQFF.

This clone was recorded only once. This chain connects TRBV7-2 to TRBJ2-5, with D possibly TRBD2 on 5 matching bases. The V end lost 1 base, the J end lost 4 bases, and 7 bases lay between the germline ends. The CDR3 runs to 13 residues. Germline CDR1 and CDR2: SGHTA and FQGNSA. CDR3 coding DNA: TGTGCCAGCAGCTTAGTACTAGGAGAGACCCAGTACTTC. It specifies CASSLVLGETQYF.

J is TRBJ1-2 and V is TRBV5-1; tentative D call: TRBD1 (6 bases). CDR1 SGHRS and CDR2 YFSETQ come from the germline V gene. The germline V and J ends were trimmed by 4 bases and 6 bases, with 16 bases remaining between them. This CDR3 has 14 amino acids. The CDR3 bases are TGCGCCAGCAGCCCAGGGGCAGGGAGGGATGGCTACACCTTC. Translating gives CASSPGAGRDGYTF.

This chain connects TRBV3-1 (or the pseudogene TRBV3-2) to TRBJ2-1, with a tentative D call TRBD1 (5 bases). This CDR3 comprises 15 residues. Trimming cost V 2 bases and J 4 bases, with 12 bases left between them. Germline loops: CDR1 LGHDT, CDR2 YNNKEL (reference sequence). CDR3 in DNA: TGTGCCAGCAGCCAATTCAGTCAGGGTTACAATGAGCAGTTCTTC. Its translation: CASSQFSQGYNEQFF.

The rearrangement uses TRBV5-1 and TRBJ2-2; tentative D call: TRBD1 (5 bases). The CDR3 totals 16 residues. CDR1 is SGHRS, CDR2 YFSETQ, per germline. V was pared by 2 bases and J by 0 bases, with 11 bases between. The DNA for the CDR3 is TGCGCCAGCAGCTTCCTACAGGAAACGAACACCGGGGAGCTGTTTTTT. Encoded protein: CASSFLQETNTGELFF.

The chain has TRBV24-1 and TRBJ1-2, with a possible D match to TRBD1 (6 bases). Trimming stripped 10 bases from V and 1 base from J, with 12 bases between. CDR3 size: 13 residues. The germline gives CDR1 KGHDR, CDR2 SFDVKD. CDR3 DNA: TGTGCCACACAGGACAGCGTTAACTATGGCTACACCTTC. Protein product: CATQDSVNYGYTF.

The chain recombines TRBV24-1 with TRBJ1-5, with 7 bases identical to TRBD1. Germline loops: CDR1 KGHDR, CDR2 SFDVKD. V dropped 9 bases and J dropped 0; count of bases not matched to a gene: 4. The CDR3 has 14 amino acids. CDR3 region: CATGRDSSNQPQHF. The DNA of the CDR3 is TGTGCCACCGGACGGGACAGTAGCAATCAGCCCCAGCATTTT.

This rearrangement joins TRBV7-9 to TRBJ1-2, with a weak D call TRBD1 (5 bases). V lost 5 bases and J 3 bases, leaving 10 bases between the germline ends. Germline V gene data show CDR1 as SEHNR and CDR2 as FQNEAQ (reference sequence). The CDR3 totals 13 residues. The CDR3 coding sequence is TGTGCCAGCAGCCAGATACAGGACTATGGCTACACCTTC. Translated: CASSQIQDYGYTF.

The chain has TRBV11-1 and TRBJ2-5; D is unclear. The germline V gene encodes CDR1 SGHAT and CDR2 FQDESV (reference sequence). This CDR3 contains 13 residues. The ends were cut back, 5 bases at V and 5 bases at J, with 12 bases in the middle. CDR3 DNA: TGTGCCAGCAGCCCCGATCGCGCTGAGACCCAGTACTTC. Translation: CASSPDRAETQYF.

This chain connects TRBV18 to TRBJ2-2; perhaps TRBD1 as D (5 bases). This CDR3 is 14 amino acids long. Trimming removed 4 bases at V and 2 bases at J, with 8 bases between. Germline lookup yields CDR1 KGHSH and CDR2 LQKENI. The DNA of the CDR3 is TGTGCCAGCTCACGGGGCGAAAACACCGGGGAGCTGTTTTTT. Residues: CASSRGENTGELFF.

This chain connects TRBV19 to TRBJ1-2; possible D gene TRBD1, 5 bases. CDR3 length: 18 amino acids. Germline V gene sequence: CDR1 LNHDA, CDR2 SQIVND (reference sequence). The V end lost 3 bases, the J end lost 2 bases, and 22 bases lay between the germline ends. The CDR3 spells CASSMGRGGSGRNYGYTF. The CDR3 coding sequence is TGTGCCAGTAGTATGGGGCGGGGCGGCAGCGGGAGGAACTATGGCTACACCTTC.

The chain links TRBV5-1 to TRBJ1-2; D gene unclear. In germline, CDR1 is SGHRS, CDR2 YFSETQ. V was cut by 0 bases and J by 4 bases, with 13 bases left in between. The CDR3 extends over 15 amino acids. The CDR3 nucleotides read TGCGCCAGCAGCTTGGATCCCGAGGGCGGCTATGGCTACACCTTC. Amino acid sequence: CASSLDPEGGYGYTF.

The J gene is TRBJ2-2, the V gene TRBV27, with TRBD2 matching 11 bases. The CDR3 has 16 residues. The germline gives CDR1 MNHEY, CDR2 SMNVEV (reference sequence). V trimming: 3 bases; J trimming: 5 bases; junction bases outside the gene matches: 5. The CDR3 loop reads CASSFRLAGGTGELFF. CDR3 sequence (DNA): TGTGCCAGCAGTTTCCGTCTAGCGGGAGGTACCGGGGAGCTGTTTTTT.

Concerning this clone itself: The germline gene is not matched at one end of the junction; a read error may be the cause. V is TRBV30 and J is TRBJ1-6; tentatively, D is TRBD1 (5 bases). This CDR3 region has 14 residues. The germline V gene has CDR1 GTSNPN and CDR2 SVGIG (reference sequence). The CDR3 loop reads CAGRSGGDNSPLHF. The DNA for the CDR3 is TGTGCCGGGAGAAGTGGAGGGGATAATTCACCCCTCCACTTT.

The rearrangement uses TRBV11-2 and TRBJ1-2; TRBD1 is a possible D gene (5 bases). The CDR3 length is 13 residues. Trimming left V 1 base short and J 8 bases short, with 11 bases between. Germline V gives CDR1 SGHAT, CDR2 FQNNGV. Here the CDR3 DNA reads TGTGCCAGCAGCTTAGCAGGGAAAGTAGGCTACACCTTC. Translation gives CASSLAGKVGYTF.

Only one count was recorded for this clone. The chain carries TRBV28 and TRBJ1-3, with 7 bases fitting TRBD1. Trimming took 7 bases from V and 3 from J; bases not matched to a gene: 21. CDR3 length equals 19 residues. Germline CDR1 MDHEN, CDR2 SYDVKM. The CDR3 loop is CASTENRGGSHLFGNTIYF. The CDR3, as DNA: TGTGCCAGCACCGAGAACAGGGGCGGATCCCACCTCTTTGGAAACACCATATATTTT.